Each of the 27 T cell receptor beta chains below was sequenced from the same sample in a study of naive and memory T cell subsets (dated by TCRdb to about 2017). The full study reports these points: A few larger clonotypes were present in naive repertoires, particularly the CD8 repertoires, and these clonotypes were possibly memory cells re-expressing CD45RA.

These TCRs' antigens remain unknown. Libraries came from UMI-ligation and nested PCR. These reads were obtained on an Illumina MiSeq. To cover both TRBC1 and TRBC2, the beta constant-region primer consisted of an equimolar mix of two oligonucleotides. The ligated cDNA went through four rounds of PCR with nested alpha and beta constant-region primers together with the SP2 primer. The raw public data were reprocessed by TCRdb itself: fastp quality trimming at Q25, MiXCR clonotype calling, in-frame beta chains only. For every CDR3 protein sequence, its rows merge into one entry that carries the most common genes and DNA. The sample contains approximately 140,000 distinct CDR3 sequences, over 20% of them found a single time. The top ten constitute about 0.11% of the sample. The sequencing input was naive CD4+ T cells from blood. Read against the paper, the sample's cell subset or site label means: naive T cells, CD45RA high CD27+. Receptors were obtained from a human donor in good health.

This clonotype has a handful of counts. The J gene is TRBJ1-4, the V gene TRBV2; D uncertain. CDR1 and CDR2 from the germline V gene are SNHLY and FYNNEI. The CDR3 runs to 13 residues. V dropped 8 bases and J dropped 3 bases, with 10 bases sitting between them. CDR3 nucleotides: TGTGCCAGCCTCCGAGGGTCTAATGAAAAACTGTTTTTT. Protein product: CASLRGSNEKLFF.

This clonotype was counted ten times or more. In DNA form, the CDR3 reads TGTGCCAGCAGTTTCCGTGCTAACTATGGCTACACCTTC. Protein sequence: CASSFRANYGYTF. The gene calls are TRBV28 and TRBJ1-2; D is unclear. Trimming removed 3 bases from V and 0 bases from J, with 5 bases in between. Germline CDR1 and CDR2: MDHEN and SYDVKM. CDR3 length equals 13 residues.

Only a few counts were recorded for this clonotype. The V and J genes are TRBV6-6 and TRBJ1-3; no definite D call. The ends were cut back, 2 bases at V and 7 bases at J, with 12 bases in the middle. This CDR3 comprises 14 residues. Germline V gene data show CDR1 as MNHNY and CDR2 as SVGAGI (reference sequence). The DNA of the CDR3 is TGTGCCAGCAGTTACGTGGAATCCGGGAACACCATATATTTT. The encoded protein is CASSYVESGNTIYF.

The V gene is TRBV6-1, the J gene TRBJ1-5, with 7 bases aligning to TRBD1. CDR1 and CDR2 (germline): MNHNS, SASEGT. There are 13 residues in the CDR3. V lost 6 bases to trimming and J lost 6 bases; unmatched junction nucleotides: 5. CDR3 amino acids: CASRRDSLQPQHF. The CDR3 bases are TGTGCCAGCAGGCGGGACAGCCTTCAGCCCCAGCATTTT.

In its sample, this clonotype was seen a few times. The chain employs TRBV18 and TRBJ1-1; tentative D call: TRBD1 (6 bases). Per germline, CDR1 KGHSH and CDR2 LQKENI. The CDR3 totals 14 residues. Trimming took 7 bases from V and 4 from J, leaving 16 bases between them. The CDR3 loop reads CASCTDRSSTEAFF. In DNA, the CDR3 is TGTGCCAGCTGTACGGACAGAAGTTCCACTGAAGCTTTCTTT. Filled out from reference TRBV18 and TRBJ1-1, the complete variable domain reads NAGVMQNPRHLVRRRGQEARLRCSPMKGHSHVYWYRQLPEEGLKFMVYLQKENIIDESGMPKERFSAEFPKEGPSILRIQQVVRGDSAAYFCASCTDRSSTEAFFGQGTRLTVV.

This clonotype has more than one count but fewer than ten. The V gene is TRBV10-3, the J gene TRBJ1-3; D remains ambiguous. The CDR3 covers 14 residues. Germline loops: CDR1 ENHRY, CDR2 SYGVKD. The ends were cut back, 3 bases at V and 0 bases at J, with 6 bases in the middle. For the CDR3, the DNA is TGTGCCATCAGTGACCCGAGCTCTGGAAACACCATATATTTT. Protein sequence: CAISDPSSGNTIYF.

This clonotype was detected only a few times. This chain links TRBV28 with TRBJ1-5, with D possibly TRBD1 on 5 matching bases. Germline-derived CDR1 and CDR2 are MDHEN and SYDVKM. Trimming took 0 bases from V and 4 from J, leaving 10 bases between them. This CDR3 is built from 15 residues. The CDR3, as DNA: TGTGCCAGCAGTTTATGGGGACCGTCAAATCAGCCCCAGCATTTT. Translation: CASSLWGPSNQPQHF.

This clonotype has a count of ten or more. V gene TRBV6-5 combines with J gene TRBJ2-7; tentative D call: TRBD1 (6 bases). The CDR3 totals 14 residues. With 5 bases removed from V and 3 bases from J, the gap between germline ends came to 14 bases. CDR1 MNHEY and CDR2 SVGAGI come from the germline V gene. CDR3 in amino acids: CASSREGGNYEQYF. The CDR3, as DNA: TGTGCCAGCAGTCGGGAAGGGGGTAACTACGAGCAGTACTTC.

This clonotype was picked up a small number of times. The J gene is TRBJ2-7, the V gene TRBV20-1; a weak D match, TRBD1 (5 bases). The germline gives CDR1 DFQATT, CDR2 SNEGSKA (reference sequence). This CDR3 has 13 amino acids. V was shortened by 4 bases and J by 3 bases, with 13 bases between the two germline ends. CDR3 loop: CSATRRDNYEQYF. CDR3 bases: TGCAGTGCTACCCGCAGGGATAACTACGAGCAGTACTTC.

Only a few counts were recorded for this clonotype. This CDR3 reads CASSLLAGGNEQFF. The DNA of the CDR3 is TGCGCCAGCAGCTTGCTAGCGGGAGGTAATGAGCAGTTCTTC. The chain joins TRBV4-3 to TRBJ2-1; 11 bases are a match to TRBD2. Germline CDR1 and CDR2: LGHNA and YSLEER. The CDR3 is 14 amino acids. Trimming cost V 5 bases and J 7 bases; bases outside gene matches: 4.

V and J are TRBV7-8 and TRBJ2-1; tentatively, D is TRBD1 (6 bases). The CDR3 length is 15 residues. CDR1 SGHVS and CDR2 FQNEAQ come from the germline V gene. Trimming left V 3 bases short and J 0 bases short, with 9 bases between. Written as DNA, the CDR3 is TGTGCCAGCAGCTTGGGACATACCTCCTACAATGAGCAGTTCTTC. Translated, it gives CASSLGHTSYNEQFF.

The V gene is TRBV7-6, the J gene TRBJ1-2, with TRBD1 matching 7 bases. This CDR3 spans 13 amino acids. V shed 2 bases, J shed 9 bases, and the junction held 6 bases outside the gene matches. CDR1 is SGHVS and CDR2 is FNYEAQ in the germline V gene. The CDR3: CASSLLQGKSYTF. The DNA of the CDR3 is TGTGCCAGCAGCTTACTACAGGGGAAGAGCTACACCTTC.

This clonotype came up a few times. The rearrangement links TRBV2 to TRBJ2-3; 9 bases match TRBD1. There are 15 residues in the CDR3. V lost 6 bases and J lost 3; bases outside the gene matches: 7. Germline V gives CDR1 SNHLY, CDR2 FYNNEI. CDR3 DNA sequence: TGTGCCAGCAGGTTTTACAGGGGGCTGACAGATACGCAGTATTTT. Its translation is CASRFYRGLTDTQYF.

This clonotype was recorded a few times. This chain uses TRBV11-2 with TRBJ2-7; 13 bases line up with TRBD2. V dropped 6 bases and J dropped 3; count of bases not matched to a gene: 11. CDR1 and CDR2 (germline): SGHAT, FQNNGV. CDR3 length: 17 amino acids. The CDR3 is CASSGLAGAVESYEQYF. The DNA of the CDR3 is TGTGCCAGCAGTGGACTAGCGGGAGCGGTAGAGAGCTACGAGCAGTACTTC.

CDR3 residues: CSARTGTGETEAFF. The DNA for the CDR3 is TGCAGTGCTAGAACAGGGACAGGGGAAACTGAAGCTTTCTTT. The genes are TRBV20-1 and TRBJ1-1; 10 bases line up with TRBD1. CDR3 length: 14 amino acids. CDR1 is DFQATT and CDR2 is SNEGSKA in the germline V gene (reference sequence). V gave up 2 bases and J gave up 5 bases; unmatched junction bases: 5.

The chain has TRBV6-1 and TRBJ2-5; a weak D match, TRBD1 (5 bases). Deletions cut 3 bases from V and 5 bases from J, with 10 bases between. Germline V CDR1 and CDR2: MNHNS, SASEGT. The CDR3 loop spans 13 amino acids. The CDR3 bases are TGTGCCAGCAGTGACAGGGTCGGGGAGACCCAGTACTTC. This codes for CASSDRVGETQYF.

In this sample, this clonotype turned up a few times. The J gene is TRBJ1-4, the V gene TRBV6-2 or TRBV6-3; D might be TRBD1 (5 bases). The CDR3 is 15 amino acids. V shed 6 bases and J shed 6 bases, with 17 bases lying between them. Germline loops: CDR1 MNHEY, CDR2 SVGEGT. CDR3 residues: CASRPGLQGDEKLFF. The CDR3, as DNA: TGTGCCAGCAGACCGGGCCTCCAAGGGGATGAAAAACTGTTTTTT.

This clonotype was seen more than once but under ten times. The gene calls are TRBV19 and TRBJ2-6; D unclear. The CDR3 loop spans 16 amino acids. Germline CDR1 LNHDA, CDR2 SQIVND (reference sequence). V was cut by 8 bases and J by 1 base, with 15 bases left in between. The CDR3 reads CASDQRTNSGANVLTF. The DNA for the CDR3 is TGTGCCAGTGACCAACGGACGAATTCTGGGGCCAACGTCCTGACTTTC.

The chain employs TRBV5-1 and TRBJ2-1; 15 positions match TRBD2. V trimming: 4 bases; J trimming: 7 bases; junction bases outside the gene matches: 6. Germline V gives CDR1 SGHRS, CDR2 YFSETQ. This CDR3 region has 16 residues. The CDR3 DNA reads TGCGCCAGCAGCCACGGACTAGCGGGAGGGCCGAATGAGCAGTTCTTC. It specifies CASSHGLAGGPNEQFF.

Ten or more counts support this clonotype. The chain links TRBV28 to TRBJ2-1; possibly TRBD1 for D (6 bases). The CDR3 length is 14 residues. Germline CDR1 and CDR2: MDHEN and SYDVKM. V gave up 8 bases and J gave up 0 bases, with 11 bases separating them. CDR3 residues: CASESRGSYNEQFF. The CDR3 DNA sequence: TGTGCCAGCGAGAGCAGGGGCTCCTACAATGAGCAGTTCTTC.

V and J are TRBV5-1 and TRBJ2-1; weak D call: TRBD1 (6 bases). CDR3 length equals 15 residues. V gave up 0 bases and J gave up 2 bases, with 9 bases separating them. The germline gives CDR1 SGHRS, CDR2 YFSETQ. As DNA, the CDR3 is TGCGCCAGCAGCTTGGAAGGGGGAGCCTACAATGAGCAGTTCTTC. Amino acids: CASSLEGGAYNEQFF.

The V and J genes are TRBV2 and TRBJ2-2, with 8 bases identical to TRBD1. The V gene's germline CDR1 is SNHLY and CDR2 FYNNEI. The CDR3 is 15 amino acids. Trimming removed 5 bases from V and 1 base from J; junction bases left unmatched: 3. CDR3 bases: TGTGCCAGCAGTCACGACAGGGGGAACACCGGGGAGCTGTTTTTT. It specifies CASSHDRGNTGELFF.

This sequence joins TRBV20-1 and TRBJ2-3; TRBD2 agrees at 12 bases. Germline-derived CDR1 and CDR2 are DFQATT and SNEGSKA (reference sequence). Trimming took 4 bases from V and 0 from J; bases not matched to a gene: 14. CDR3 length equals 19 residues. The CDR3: CSATPLRTSGKTSTDTQYF. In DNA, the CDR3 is TGCAGTGCTACTCCACTCCGGACTAGCGGGAAGACTAGCACAGATACGCAGTATTTT.

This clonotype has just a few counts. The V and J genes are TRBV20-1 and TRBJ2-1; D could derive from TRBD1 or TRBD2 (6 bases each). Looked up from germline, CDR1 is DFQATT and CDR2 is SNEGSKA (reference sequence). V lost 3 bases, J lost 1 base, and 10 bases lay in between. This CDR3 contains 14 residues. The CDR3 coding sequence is TGCAGTGCTAGTAGGGGGGCGTCCTACAATGAGCAGTTCTTC. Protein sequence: CSASRGASYNEQFF.

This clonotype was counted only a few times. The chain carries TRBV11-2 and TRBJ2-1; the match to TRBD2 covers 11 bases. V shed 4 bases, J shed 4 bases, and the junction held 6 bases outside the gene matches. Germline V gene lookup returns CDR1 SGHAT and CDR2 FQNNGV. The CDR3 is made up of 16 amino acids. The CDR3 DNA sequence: TGTGCCAGCAGCTCGGGGACTAGCGGAAAATACAATGAGCAGTTCTTC. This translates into CASSSGTSGKYNEQFF. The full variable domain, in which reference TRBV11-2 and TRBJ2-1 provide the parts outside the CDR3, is EAGVAQSPRYKIIEKRQSVAFWCNPISGHATLYWYQQILGQGPKLLIQFQNNGVVDDSQLPKDRFSAERLKGVDSTLKIQPAKLEDSAVYLCASSSGTSGKYNEQFFGPGTRLTVL.

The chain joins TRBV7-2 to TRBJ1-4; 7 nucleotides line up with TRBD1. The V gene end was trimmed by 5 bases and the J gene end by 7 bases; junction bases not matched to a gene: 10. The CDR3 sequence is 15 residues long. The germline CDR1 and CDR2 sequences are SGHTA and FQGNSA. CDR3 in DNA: TGTGCCAGCAGCGGAGGGGGCCTACAACTTGAAAAACTGTTTTTT. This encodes CASSGGGLQLEKLFF.

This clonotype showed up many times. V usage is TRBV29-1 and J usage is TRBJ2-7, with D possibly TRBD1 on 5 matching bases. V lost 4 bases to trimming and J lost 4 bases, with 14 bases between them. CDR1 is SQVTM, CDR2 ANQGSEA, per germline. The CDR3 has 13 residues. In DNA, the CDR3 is TGCAGCGTTGTGGGGCAGGATTTGTACGAGCAGTACTTC. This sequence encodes CSVVGQDLYEQYF.